The clone carrying this T cell receptor beta chain was observed a handful of times. The data stem from a study of blood T cell repertoires in COVID-19. Study overall: From T cells, B-cell-depleted T cells, or PBMCs came the material, which was cDNA or gDNA.

Measured with immunoSEQ multiplex PCR; TCRdb has only the in-frame clones, and not every one. The repertoire holds about 99,000 clones, with around four fifths as singletons. This CDR3 comprises 11 residues. V lost 5 bases, J lost 10 bases, and 14 bases lay in between. CDR1 DFQATT and CDR2 SNEGSKA come from the germline V gene (reference sequence). Specimen: peripheral blood. The rearrangement joins TRBV20-1 to TRBJ1-2; D is possibly TRBD1 (5 bases). The source is a man in his fifties or sixties with acute or convalescent COVID-19. CDR3 region: CSAVVQGDYTF. CDR3 bases: TGCAGTGCTGTGGTCCAGGGTGACTACACCTTC.